The clone carrying this TCR beta chain has just a few counts. Its antigen is not identified. The table came from immunoSEQ multiplex PCR; TCRdb's copy has only in-frame clones and leaves some out. The top ten hold around 5.6% of the sample, which has some 90,000 clones, 75% to 90% seen once. The data derive from a study of identifying expanded T cells in peripheral blood. Study conclusions and caveats: Variance in clone template counts between roughly 2-week samples significantly increased with total template count across all healthy donors. Differentially abundant clones: about 1.1 between replicates, 16.4 at approximately 14 days, roughly 18 at four.

Healthy donors had no documented immune events, such as infections, while sampled. This receptor was obtained from a person between 18 and 75 years old in good health. Specimen: blood.

The CDR3 region is CASSPATMDSLNYGYTF. CDR3 nucleotides: TGCGCCAGCAGCCCGGCAACTATGGACAGCTTGAACTATGGCTACACCTTC. The rearrangement joins TRBV5-1 to TRBJ1-2; D is possibly TRBD1 (6 bases). V was shortened by 4 bases and J by 2 bases, with 21 bases between the two germline ends. Germline CDR1 reads SGHRS; CDR2 reads YFSETQ. There are 17 residues in the CDR3.